Presented here are 30 T cell receptor beta chains from one specimen sequenced in a study of OX40 agonist ivuxolimab in advanced cancers. Preparation of the library involved the immunoSEQ multiplex PCR assay. TCRdb obtained this table from immuneACCESS and retained in-frame rearrangements with V and J assigned. These tables miss some clones; where compared with another copy, unresolved V genes account for less than half of the shortfall, and the remainder is unexplained. This sample comprises tens of thousands of clones, roughly 84% of them detected only once. The ten largest clonotypes hold around 30% of the sample. Source: CD4+ or CD8+ T cells sorted from blood, taken in a trial of the OX40 agonist ivuxolimab. The receptors derive from an adult with an advanced solid tumor such as melanoma, head and neck, liver or kidney cancer.

The chain combines TRBV7-9 with TRBJ1-2; weak D call: TRBD1 (5 bases). The germline V gene encodes CDR1 SEHNR and CDR2 FQNEAQ (reference sequence). The CDR3 is made up of 14 amino acids. The V and J ends lost 7 bases and 4 bases respectively, with 16 bases between them. The CDR3 sequence is CASTRGEAVYGYTF. The CDR3 nucleotides read TGTGCCAGCACCCGGGGGGAGGCGGTCTATGGCTACACCTTC.

The gene calls are TRBV28 and TRBJ2-3; maybe TRBD2 (6 bases). The V end lost 9 bases, the J end lost 2 bases, and 9 bases lay between the germline ends. The CDR3 consists of 12 residues. The germline V gene has CDR1 MDHEN and CDR2 SYDVKM. Here the CDR3 reads CASLATTDTQYF. The CDR3 nucleotides are TGTGCCAGTCTAGCGACCACAGATACGCAGTATTTT.

This sequence joins TRBV11-3 and TRBJ2-7; no reliable D call. V was shortened by 5 bases and J by 1 base, with 15 bases between the two germline ends. The CDR3 is made up of 15 amino acids. Germline CDR1 is SGHNT and CDR2 is YENEEA. CDR3 sequence: CASSPSEAQSYEQYF. In DNA form, the CDR3 reads TGTGCCAGCAGCCCCTCTGAGGCCCAATCCTACGAGCAGTACTTC.

The V and J genes are TRBV4-2 and TRBJ2-7, with 8 bases that match TRBD2. There are 16 residues in the CDR3. The ends lost 0 bases at V and 4 bases at J; junction bases unmatched: 8. CDR1 and CDR2 from the germline V gene are LGHNA and YNFKEQ. For the CDR3, the DNA is TGTGCCAGCAGCCAAGACACGACTAGCGCTAAATACGAGCAGTACTTC. Translating it yields CASSQDTTSAKYEQYF.

This chain connects TRBV7-9 to TRBJ1-4; TRBD1 might be the D (6 bases). V shed 5 bases and J shed 8 bases, with 18 bases lying between them. Per germline, CDR1 SEHNR and CDR2 FQNEAQ (reference sequence). The CDR3 runs 15 residues. In DNA form, the CDR3 reads TGTGCCAGCAGCGTATCGCAGGGGATCTCAGAAAAACTGTTTTTT. Translation gives CASSVSQGISEKLFF. The whole variable domain, filled in from reference TRBV7-9 and TRBJ1-4, reads DTGVSQNPRHKITKRGQNVTFRCDPISEHNRLYWYRQTLGQGPEFLTYFQNEAQLEKSRLLSDRFSAERPKGSFSTLEIQRTEQGDSAMYLCASSVSQGISEKLFFGSGTQLSVL.

The rearrangement uses TRBV6-1 and TRBJ2-1; 8 bases are shared with TRBD1. The CDR3 contains 15 residues. J was trimmed by 2 bases and V by 5 bases; bases with no gene match: 5. Per germline, CDR1 MNHNS and CDR2 SASEGT. The CDR3 is CASSPPGQAYNEQFF. Written as DNA, the CDR3 is TGTGCCAGCAGTCCTCCGGGACAGGCCTACAATGAGCAGTTCTTC.

The V call is TRBV28, the J call TRBJ1-1; D call uncertain. CDR1 MDHEN and CDR2 SYDVKM come from the germline V gene. V dropped 5 bases and J dropped 0 bases, with 10 bases sitting between them. CDR3 size: 14 residues. CDR3 in amino acids: CASSRDPMNTEAFF. The CDR3 nucleotides read TGTGCCAGCAGTCGGGATCCTATGAACACTGAAGCTTTCTTT.

V is TRBV5-6 and J is TRBJ2-3; 9 positions agree with TRBD2. This CDR3 comprises 15 residues. Germline CDR1 reads SGHDT; CDR2 reads YYEEEE. Trimming cost V 2 bases and J 0 bases; bases outside gene matches: 1. CDR3 nucleotides: TGTGCCAGCAGCTTTAGCGGGGGAAGCACAGATACGCAGTATTTT. Amino acids: CASSFSGGSTDTQYF. Filled out from reference TRBV5-6 and TRBJ2-3, the complete variable domain reads DAGVTQSPTHLIKTRGQQVTLRCSPKSGHDTVSWYQQALGQGPQFIFQYYEEEERQRGNFPDRFSGHQFPNYSSELNVNALLLGDSALYLCASSFSGGSTDTQYFGPGTRLTVL.

J is TRBJ2-7 and V is TRBV19, with 7 bases identical to TRBD1. Trimming removed 3 bases from V and 4 bases from J; junction bases left unmatched: 6. This CDR3 is built from 14 residues. Germline CDR1 LNHDA, CDR2 SQIVND (reference sequence). The CDR3 nucleotides read TGTGCCAGTAGTATTACCGGGACAGTGTACGAGCAGTACTTC. It codes for CASSITGTVYEQYF.

The gene calls are TRBV1 and TRBJ2-1; the DNA was not compared with TRBD1, the D call given in the table. TRBV1 represents a pseudogene. The CDR3 contains 17 residues. CDR3 coding DNA: TGCACCAGCAGGCCAAGATCCAGGGGGGCGCGTCGCAATGAGCAGTTCTTC. Amino acid sequence: CTSRPRSRGARRNEQFF.

The chain is built from TRBV29-1 and TRBJ2-5; D possibly uses TRBD1 or TRBD2 (6 bases each). From germline, CDR1 is SQVTM and CDR2 ANQGSEA. This CDR3 is built from 15 residues. Between the trimmed V and J ends, which lost 0 bases and 5 bases, there was a span of 16 bases. The CDR3 region is CSVEDPGAGVETQYF. CDR3 in DNA: TGCAGCGTTGAAGATCCGGGGGCTGGTGTGGAGACCCAGTACTTC.

V is TRBV2 and J is TRBJ2-2; 12 bases fit TRBD2. Germline CDR1 and CDR2: SNHLY and FYNNEI. The length of the CDR3 is 15 residues. V lost 5 bases and J lost 5; bases outside the gene matches: 3. CDR3 loop: CASSRTSGKTGELFF. DNA for the CDR3: TGTGCCAGCAGTAGGACTAGCGGGAAAACCGGGGAGCTGTTTTTT.

The chain carries TRBV28 and TRBJ1-1; maybe TRBD1 (5 bases). V was shortened by 5 bases and J by 4 bases, with 17 bases between the two germline ends. This CDR3 is 15 amino acids long. Germline CDR1 MDHEN, CDR2 SYDVKM. CDR3 nucleotide sequence: TGTGCCAGCAGTCCCACGTGGGGGGACTCCACTGAAGCTTTCTTT. Translated: CASSPTWGDSTEAFF.

The chain links TRBV6-1 to TRBJ1-3, with D uncertain. This CDR3 has 16 residues. Trimming left V 4 bases short and J 2 bases short, with 15 bases between. Germline V gene sequence: CDR1 MNHNS, CDR2 SASEGT. CDR3 sequence (DNA): TGTGCCAGCAGTGTGGGCTTCCCTGGGGCTGGAAACACCATATATTTT. Translated, it gives CASSVGFPGAGNTIYF.

This chain uses TRBV9 with TRBJ2-3; weak D call: TRBD2 (6 bases). The CDR3 has 14 residues. The V end lost 3 bases, the J end lost 14 bases, and 22 bases lay between the germline ends. Germline assignment: CDR1 SGDLS and CDR2 YYNGEE. CDR3 sequence: CASSERRDGRGLYF. DNA of the CDR3: TGTGCCAGCAGCGAGAGACGCGACGGGAGAGGCCTGTATTTT.

The rearrangement uses TRBV7-9 and TRBJ1-4; no clear D. Trimming took 1 base from V and 0 from J, leaving 6 bases between them. CDR1 and CDR2 (germline): SEHNR, FQNEAQ (reference sequence). CDR3 length equals 15 residues. Here the CDR3 reads CASSLGSATNEKLFF. CDR3 DNA: TGTGCCAGCAGCTTAGGGAGTGCAACTAATGAAAAACTGTTTTTT.

The chain carries TRBV5-1 and TRBJ2-7, with 9 positions matching TRBD1. Germline V gene lookup returns CDR1 SGHRS and CDR2 YFSETQ. V lost 4 bases to trimming and J lost 7 bases; unmatched junction nucleotides: 9. This CDR3 region has 14 residues. The CDR3 loop is CASSTGTGYREQYF. The CDR3 DNA sequence: TGCGCCAGCAGCACCGGGACAGGGTATCGTGAGCAGTACTTC.

The chain combines TRBV7-8 with TRBJ2-5; the D gene could be TRBD1 or TRBD2 (5 bases each). Judging by the DNA end, TRBJ2-7 fits better; the J call may be wrong. CDR1 is SGHVS, CDR2 FQNEAQ, per germline. There are 14 residues in the CDR3. The CDR3 region is CASSPGRLTYEQYF. As DNA, the CDR3 is TGTGCCAGCAGCCCGGGACGGCTAACCTACGAGCAGTACTTC.

The chain links TRBV30 to TRBJ1-1; no reliable D call. Trimming stripped 2 bases from V and 1 base from J, with 8 bases between. The CDR3 consists of 13 residues. From germline, CDR1 is GTSNPN and CDR2 SVGIG (reference sequence). CDR3 loop: CAWSIGWNTEAFF. The CDR3 DNA reads as TGTGCCTGGAGTATTGGTTGGAACACTGAAGCTTTCTTT. The variable domain in full, completed from reference TRBV30 and TRBJ1-1, reads SQTIHQWPATLVQPVGSPLSLECTVEGTSNPNLYWYRQAAGRGLQLLFYSVGIGQISSEVPQNLSASRPQDRQFILSSKKLLLSDSGFYLCAWSIGWNTEAFFGQGTRLTVV.

The chain carries TRBV19 and TRBJ2-5, with 12 bases matching TRBD2. V shed 3 bases and J 4 bases; nucleotides not matched to a gene: 0. CDR1 and CDR2 from the germline V gene are LNHDA and SQIVND (reference sequence). The CDR3 extends over 14 amino acids. This CDR3 is CASSMGLAGETQYF. The DNA for the CDR3 is TGTGCCAGTAGTATGGGACTAGCGGGAGAGACCCAGTACTTC.

The rearrangement joins TRBV18 to TRBJ2-7, with D hard to call. Germline assignment: CDR1 KGHSH and CDR2 LQKENI. CDR3 size: 14 residues. V lost 2 bases to trimming and J lost 1 base, with 9 bases between them. The CDR3 reads CASSPTIGSYEQYF. CDR3 sequence (DNA): TGTGCCAGCTCACCAACTATAGGGTCCTACGAGCAGTACTTC.

The rearrangement links TRBV2 to TRBJ2-3; D possibly matches TRBD1 or TRBD2 (5 bases each). Looked up from germline, CDR1 is SNHLY and CDR2 is FYNNEI. Trimming shortened V by 6 bases and J by 9 bases, and 13 bases separated the two germline ends. This CDR3 is built from 12 residues. The CDR3 region has the DNA TGTGCCAGCAGGTATGACGAGGGGACGCAGTATTTT. This sequence encodes CASRYDEGTQYF. Full variable domain (remainder filled in from reference TRBV2 and TRBJ2-3): EPEVTQTPSHQVTQMGQEVILRCVPISNHLYFYWYRQILGQKVEFLVSFYNNEISEKSEIFDDQFSVERPDGSNFTLKIRSTKLEDSAMYFCASRYDEGTQYFGPGTRLTVL.

The CDR3 reads CASSLGTGLPHQPQHF. The CDR3 DNA sequence: TGTGCCAGCAGCTTAGGGACAGGCTTACCACATCAGCCCCAGCATTTT. This chain connects TRBV7-9 to TRBJ1-5; 7 bases are a match to TRBD1. The V segment lost 1 base and the J segment 5 bases; nucleotides outside the gene matches: 8. This CDR3 is 16 amino acids long. Germline V gene data show CDR1 as SEHNR and CDR2 as FQNEAQ (reference sequence).

V usage is TRBV19 and J usage is TRBJ1-1; no definite D call. CDR1 and CDR2 (germline): LNHDA, SQIVND (reference sequence). This CDR3 is 15 amino acids long. V gave up 1 base and J gave up 1 base, with 10 bases separating them. CDR3 protein: CASSIGVRRNTEAFF. The CDR3 nucleotides are TGTGCCAGTAGTATAGGGGTCAGGAGGAACACTGAAGCTTTCTTT.

The sample holds one count of this clone. V usage is TRBV18 and J usage is TRBJ1-4; maybe TRBD1 (5 bases). CDR1 is KGHSH, CDR2 LQKENI, per germline. The CDR3 length is 13 residues. Trimming removed 1 base at V and 5 bases at J, with 5 bases between. The CDR3 sequence is CASSPQGNEKLFF. CDR3 sequence (DNA): TGTGCCAGCTCACCACAGGGGAATGAAAAACTGTTTTTT.

This rearrangement joins TRBV11-2 to TRBJ2-7, with TRBD1 matching 9 bases. Per the germline V gene, CDR1 is SGHAT and CDR2 is FQNNGV. V lost 3 bases and J lost 4; bases outside the gene matches: 10. The CDR3 consists of 16 residues. CDR3 protein: CASSFNIQGAGYEQYF. The CDR3 nucleotides read TGTGCCAGCAGCTTCAATATACAGGGGGCTGGGTACGAGCAGTACTTC.

The chain has TRBV7-2 and TRBJ2-7; 10 bases are shared with TRBD2. Germline assignment: CDR1 SGHTA and CDR2 FQGNSA. V lost 3 bases and J lost 0; bases outside the gene matches: 8. This CDR3 has 17 residues. The CDR3 here is CASSFLAGGSSSYEQYF. The CDR3 coding sequence is TGTGCCAGCAGCTTCTTAGCGGGGGGTTCGAGCTCCTACGAGCAGTACTTC.

The chain couples TRBV7-9 to TRBJ2-1; the D call may be TRBD1 or TRBD2 (7 bases each). The V end lost 8 bases, the J end lost 0 bases, and 17 bases lay between the germline ends. The CDR3 runs to 16 residues. CDR1 is SEHNR and CDR2 is FQNEAQ in the germline V gene (reference sequence). The CDR3 is CASRTGGQSSYNEQFF. CDR3 nucleotides: TGTGCCAGCCGGACGGGGGGACAGAGCTCCTACAATGAGCAGTTCTTC.

The J gene is TRBJ2-2, the V gene TRBV19, with TRBD1 matching over 7 bases. The CDR3 runs 15 residues. Germline assignment: CDR1 LNHDA and CDR2 SQIVND (reference sequence). With 3 bases clipped from V and 7 bases from J, the junction kept 8 bases outside the gene matches. CDR3 sequence: CASSIEDRSYGELFF. The CDR3 coding sequence is TGTGCCAGTAGTATCGAGGACAGGTCTTACGGGGAGCTGTTTTTT. The full variable domain, completed using reference TRBV19 and TRBJ2-2, is DGGITQSPKYLFRKEGQNVTLSCEQNLNHDAMYWYRQDPGQGLRLIYYSQIVNDFQKGDIAEGYSVSREKKESFPLTVTSAQKNPTAFYLCASSIEDRSYGELFFGEGSRLTVL.

The rearrangement joins TRBV4-1 to TRBJ2-7; possible D gene TRBD2, 6 bases. The germline CDR1 and CDR2 sequences are MGHRA and YSYEKL. The CDR3 is made up of 14 amino acids. V lost 3 bases and J 1 base, leaving 10 bases between the germline ends. Here the CDR3 DNA reads TGCGCCAGCAGCCAGCTACTAGCTTCCTACGAGCAGTACTTC. This codes for CASSQLLASYEQYF.